The 30 T cell receptor beta chains below were found in one sample sequenced in a study of siplizumab effects on memory and regulatory T cells. Measured with immunoSEQ multiplex PCR; TCRdb has only the in-frame clones, and not every one. The sample has approximately 110,000 clones, just over 90% seen once. Sequenced material: CD4+ T cells sorted from blood. The receptors come from a human donor in good health.

This clone has only a few counts. This chain joins TRBV5-1 and TRBJ1-2, with TRBD1 as a possible D gene (6 bases). The CDR3 contains 14 residues. Germline lookup yields CDR1 SGHRS and CDR2 YFSETQ. The V end lost 0 bases, the J end lost 3 bases, and 9 bases lay between the germline ends. The chain's CDR3 is CASSLGPGDYGYTF. The CDR3 nucleotides are TGCGCCAGCAGCTTGGGCCCAGGGGACTATGGCTACACCTTC.

The V and J genes are TRBV9 and TRBJ1-5; no firm D call. The CDR3 consists of 15 residues. CDR1 and CDR2 from the germline V gene are SGDLS and YYNGEE. V shed 0 bases and J shed 4 bases, with 11 bases lying between them. CDR3 in DNA: TGTGCCAGCAGCGTAGATCAACATCCAAATCAGCCCCAGCATTTT. Its protein product is CASSVDQHPNQPQHF.

The rearrangement links TRBV7-9 to TRBJ2-5; no clear D. This CDR3 region has 11 residues. Trimming took off 5 bases at V and 3 bases at J, with 4 bases between the two ends. Germline V lookup: CDR1 SEHNR, CDR2 FQNEAQ (reference sequence). The CDR3 spells CASSLKETQYF. The CDR3 DNA reads as TGTGCCAGCAGCCTAAAAGAGACCCAGTACTTC.

The chain links TRBV7-6 to TRBJ1-2; D possibly corresponds to TRBD1 (6 bases). The CDR3 spans 15 residues. V gave up 5 bases and J gave up 7 bases, with 20 bases separating them. Germline V gives CDR1 SGHVS, CDR2 FNYEAQ. The CDR3 bases are TGTGCCAGCAGCCCCGAATCGGAGGGGGTTTTTGGCTACACCTTC. Its translation: CASSPESEGVFGYTF.

Remarks on this clone: Germline and junction disagree at one end, which may indicate a read error. V is TRBV7-2 and J is TRBJ2-1, with D unclear. The CDR3 length is 13 residues. Per germline, CDR1 SGHTA and CDR2 FQGNSA. CDR3 in amino acids: CASSLGEHNEQFF. The DNA of the CDR3 is TGTGCCAGCAGTTTAGGTGAACACAATGAGCAGTTCTTC.

V and J are TRBV30 and TRBJ2-7; D is undetermined. The V end was cut by 2 bases, the J end by 4 bases, with 12 bases between. Germline lookup yields CDR1 GTSNPN and CDR2 SVGIG (reference sequence). This CDR3 comprises 13 residues. The CDR3 spells CAWSTGIAYEQYF. CDR3 in DNA: TGTGCCTGGAGTACGGGTATTGCTTACGAGCAGTACTTC.

The chain is built from TRBV5-6 and TRBJ2-1, with 11 bases fitting TRBD1. This CDR3 is 16 amino acids long. V lost 4 bases, J lost 2 bases, and 5 bases stayed unmatched. The germline V gene encodes CDR1 SGHDT and CDR2 YYEEEE. The CDR3, as DNA: TGTGCCAGCAGCCGGAGGACAGGGGGCACCTACAATGAGCAGTTCTTC. Its translation: CASSRRTGGTYNEQFF.

The rearrangement uses TRBV19 and TRBJ1-2, with 11 bases fitting TRBD1. This CDR3 region has 15 residues. The V segment lost 4 bases and the J segment 2 bases; nucleotides outside the gene matches: 3. CDR1 is LNHDA and CDR2 is SQIVND in the germline V gene (reference sequence). CDR3 in amino acids: CASSTGQGANYGYTF. CDR3 nucleotides: TGTGCCAGTAGTACCGGACAGGGGGCGAACTATGGCTACACCTTC.

This rearrangement joins TRBV10-3 to TRBJ1-2; D not certain. CDR1 is ENHRY and CDR2 is SYGVKD in the germline V gene. The V gene lost 4 bases and the J gene lost 2 bases, with 5 bases spanning the gap. The CDR3 sequence is 12 residues long. The CDR3, as DNA: TGTGCCATCAGTGGGTCCAACTATGGCTACACCTTC. Translating it yields CAISGSNYGYTF.

This chain uses TRBV7-9 with TRBJ1-4; the match to TRBD1 covers 8 bases. Trimming at V came to 3 bases and at J to 0 bases, leaving 6 bases not matched to a gene. The CDR3 sequence is 17 residues long. Germline V lookup: CDR1 SEHNR, CDR2 FQNEAQ (reference sequence). The CDR3 protein is CASSLGRGRTTNEKLFF. The CDR3 DNA reads as TGTGCCAGCAGCTTGGGCAGGGGGCGTACAACTAATGAAAAACTGTTTTTT.

This sequence joins TRBV4-1 and TRBJ1-2, with unresolved D. Germline CDR1 reads MGHRA; CDR2 reads YSYEKL. The CDR3 is 14 residues long. The germline V and J ends were trimmed by 1 base and 4 bases, with 10 bases remaining between them. This chain's CDR3 is CASSQVQATYGYTF. Here the CDR3 DNA reads TGCGCCAGCAGCCAAGTTCAGGCCACCTATGGCTACACCTTC.

This chain joins TRBV5-1 and TRBJ2-2, with TRBD2 matching over 10 bases. Germline CDR1 and CDR2: SGHRS and YFSETQ. The CDR3 has 16 residues. The junction had 9 bases not matched to a gene; V was cut back by 4 bases and J by 6 bases. In DNA, the CDR3 is TGCGCCAGCAGCCTACTAGCGGGGCTCGGGTCCGGGGAGCTGTTTTTT. It yields the protein CASSLLAGLGSGELFF.

The table lists this clone with a few counts. This chain uses TRBV2 with TRBJ1-5, with a tentative D call TRBD1 (6 bases). V lost 3 bases, J lost 2 bases, and 11 bases lay in between. Germline V CDR1 and CDR2: SNHLY, FYNNEI. The CDR3 has 15 residues. As DNA, the CDR3 is TGTGCCAGCAGTGATCGGGGGGCCGGCAATCAGCCCCAGCATTTT. It is translated as CASSDRGAGNQPQHF.

The V and J genes are TRBV9 and TRBJ2-1, with D maybe TRBD2 (5 bases). The length of the CDR3 is 15 residues. Trimming left V 1 base short and J 4 bases short, with 12 bases between. Germline V lookup: CDR1 SGDLS, CDR2 YYNGEE. CDR3 coding DNA: TGTGCCAGCAGCGTAACCGAGGGTGCTTACAATGAGCAGTTCTTC. Translating it yields CASSVTEGAYNEQFF.

This chain joins TRBV5-5 and TRBJ1-6; 7 bases are a match to TRBD1. Germline CDR1 reads SGHKS; CDR2 reads YYEKEE (reference sequence). The CDR3 length is 14 residues. V dropped 2 bases and J dropped 10; count of bases not matched to a gene: 6. DNA of the CDR3: TGTGCCAGCAGCTTAACAGGGGCTACCTCACCCCTCCACTTT. It is translated as CASSLTGATSPLHF.

J is TRBJ2-1 and V is TRBV6-1; no firm D call. CDR3 size: 10 residues. Germline loops: CDR1 MNHNS, CDR2 SASEGT. V lost 3 bases to trimming and J lost 12 bases, with 6 bases between them. For the CDR3, the DNA is TGTGCCAGCAGTGAGGTCCTGCAGTTCTTC. As protein: CASSEVLQFF.

V and J are TRBV19 and TRBJ1-1, with D possibly TRBD1 on 5 matching bases. In germline, CDR1 is LNHDA, CDR2 SQIVND (reference sequence). CDR3 size: 13 residues. Trimming removed 8 bases from V and 0 bases from J, with 10 bases in between. As DNA, the CDR3 is TGTGCCAGTTCGGACACCTTGAACACTGAAGCTTTCTTT. Translating gives CASSDTLNTEAFF.

There are a few counts of this clone. The chain joins TRBV11-2 to TRBJ1-5; 11 bases fit TRBD1. Trimming cost V 5 bases and J 7 bases; bases outside gene matches: 7. Germline CDR1 SGHAT, CDR2 FQNNGV. This CDR3 comprises 15 residues. This chain's CDR3 is CASSAGTGGWQPQHF. The CDR3 nucleotides read TGTGCCAGCAGCGCAGGGACAGGGGGTTGGCAGCCCCAGCATTTT. Filled out from reference TRBV11-2 and TRBJ1-5, the complete variable domain reads EAGVAQSPRYKIIEKRQSVAFWCNPISGHATLYWYQQILGQGPKLLIQFQNNGVVDDSQLPKDRFSAERLKGVDSTLKIQPAKLEDSAVYLCASSAGTGGWQPQHFGDGTRLSIL.

V and J are TRBV19 and TRBJ2-7; 8 nucleotides match TRBD1. The germline CDR1 and CDR2 sequences are LNHDA and SQIVND (reference sequence). This CDR3 spans 13 amino acids. J was trimmed by 0 bases and V by 6 bases; bases with no gene match: 1. The CDR3 loop reads CASSQGASYEQYF. Here the CDR3 DNA reads TGTGCCAGTAGCCAGGGGGCCTCCTACGAGCAGTACTTC.

The count of this clone is one. The chain carries TRBV6-5 and TRBJ1-4, with 7 bases aligning to TRBD1. Germline CDR1 reads MNHEY; CDR2 reads SVGAGI. Trimming removed 6 bases from V and 8 bases from J; junction bases left unmatched: 9. This CDR3 has 14 residues. CDR3 DNA sequence: TGTGCCAGCAGGGACCCGACAGGGCGGGAAAAACTGTTTTTT. Its translation: CASRDPTGREKLFF.

The chain is built from TRBV7-2 and TRBJ2-7; no firm D call. V shed 4 bases and J shed 5 bases, with 9 bases lying between them. Germline CDR1 and CDR2: SGHTA and FQGNSA. This CDR3 is built from 12 residues. The CDR3 loop is CASSSSLNEQYF. In DNA form, the CDR3 reads TGTGCCAGCAGCTCTTCCTTGAACGAGCAGTACTTC.

This sequence joins TRBV5-5 and TRBJ2-1; 9 bases line up with TRBD2. This CDR3 comprises 15 residues. The germline gives CDR1 SGHKS, CDR2 YYEKEE (reference sequence). V dropped 1 base and J dropped 6; count of bases not matched to a gene: 5. The CDR3 sequence: CASSLRLADVNEQFF. The CDR3, as DNA: TGTGCCAGCAGCTTGCGACTAGCGGACGTCAATGAGCAGTTCTTC.

The chain uses TRBV18 and TRBJ2-1, with D hard to call. Trimming stripped 3 bases from V and 7 bases from J, with 16 bases between. Germline V gives CDR1 KGHSH, CDR2 LQKENI. This CDR3 region has 15 residues. This chain's CDR3 is CASSPDTASLNEQFF. The CDR3 nucleotides read TGTGCCAGCTCACCCGACACAGCTTCCTTGAATGAGCAGTTCTTC.

This clone is a singleton in its sample. The V and J genes are TRBV28 and TRBJ1-1; 9 bases map to TRBD1. Germline V gives CDR1 MDHEN, CDR2 SYDVKM. V was clipped by 2 bases and J by 7 bases; unmatched bases: 5. The length of the CDR3 is 14 residues. The CDR3 loop is CASSLGTGGGEAFF. In DNA, the CDR3 is TGTGCCAGCAGTTTAGGAACAGGGGGCGGTGAAGCTTTCTTT. Supplemented by reference TRBV28 and TRBJ1-1, the full variable domain reads DVKVTQSSRYLVKRTGEKVFLECVQDMDHENMFWYRQDPGLGLRLIYFSYDVKMKEKGDIPEGYSVSREKKERFSLILESASTNQTSMYLCASSLGTGGGEAFFGQGTRLTVV.

This chain connects TRBV19 to TRBJ2-1; either TRBD1 or TRBD2 may fit D (5 bases each). Germline CDR1 LNHDA, CDR2 SQIVND (reference sequence). Trimming pared 5 bases from V and 5 bases from J, leaving 13 bases between. This CDR3 spans 14 amino acids. CDR3: CASSLGPKNNEQFF. Here the CDR3 DNA reads TGTGCCAGTAGTTTGGGACCGAAGAACAATGAGCAGTTCTTC. Full variable domain (rest looked up from reference TRBV19 and TRBJ2-1): DGGITQSPKYLFRKEGQNVTLSCEQNLNHDAMYWYRQDPGQGLRLIYYSQIVNDFQKGDIAEGYSVSREKKESFPLTVTSAQKNPTAFYLCASSLGPKNNEQFFGPGTRLTVL.

The rearrangement uses TRBV2 and TRBJ2-5, with D hard to call. This CDR3 is built from 10 residues. V gave up 2 bases and J gave up 8 bases, with 3 bases separating them. Per the germline V gene, CDR1 is SNHLY and CDR2 is FYNNEI. The CDR3 bases are TGTGCCAGCAGTGAAAGTACCCAGTACTTC. Translating gives CASSESTQYF.

Worth noting for this clone: Other DNA sequences in this specimen translate into the identical CDR3. The rearrangement links TRBV9 to TRBJ2-7; 8 bases are a match to TRBD1. Germline CDR1 is SGDLS and CDR2 is YYNGEE. The CDR3 totals 14 residues. Trimming removed 3 bases from V and 2 bases from J; junction bases left unmatched: 4. The DNA of the CDR3 is TGTGCCAGCAGCGCCGGGACAGGACCCTACGAGCAGTACTTC. Its translation: CASSAGTGPYEQYF.

V usage is TRBV14 and J usage is TRBJ2-7, with D perhaps matching TRBD2 (6 bases). V was clipped by 5 bases and J by 6 bases, with 11 bases between them. Germline values: CDR1 SGHDN, CDR2 FVKESK. The CDR3 totals 12 residues. This chain's CDR3 is CASSRYGGEQYF. CDR3 DNA sequence: TGTGCCAGCAGCAGATACGGGGGCGAGCAGTACTTC.

The rearrangement links TRBV10-3 to TRBJ2-2, with 8 bases that match TRBD2. With 2 bases clipped from V and 3 bases from J, the junction kept 5 bases outside the gene matches. The CDR3 spans 16 residues. Looked up from germline, CDR1 is ENHRY and CDR2 is SYGVKD. The CDR3 DNA reads as TGTGCCATCAGTGAGGAAAGCGGGAGTGACACCGGGGAGCTGTTTTTT. This sequence encodes CAISEESGSDTGELFF.

This chain links TRBV9 with TRBJ1-1, with 11 positions matching TRBD1. Per germline, CDR1 SGDLS and CDR2 YYNGEE. The junction had 2 bases not matched to a gene; V was cut back by 3 bases and J by 1 base. This CDR3 is 15 amino acids long. For the CDR3, the DNA is TGTGCCAGCAGCGCAGGGACAGGGGGGAACACTGAAGCTTTCTTT. Protein sequence: CASSAGTGGNTEAFF.